The sequence of this TCR beta chain was determined in a study of identical twins. Points from the study as a whole: Abundant cord blood beta clonotypes carried fewer insertions; memory repertoires showed none.

Each CDR3 protein is one row after TCRdb ran MiXCR on the 5' RACE reads. The repertoire includes 500,000 or so distinct CDR3 sequences, approximately 15% of them detected once, and around 0.52% sits in the top ten. Germline assignment: CDR1 MNHNS and CDR2 SASEGT. The CDR3 loop spans 14 amino acids. The germline V and J ends were trimmed by 2 bases and 1 base, with 7 bases remaining between them. In this sample, this clonotype turned up a few times. What it binds is not known. In addition, the sample was reused for a study of yellow fever vaccine responses in identical twins. This second study says: Twins' vaccine T cell responses reportedly seemed partly convergent and partly personalized.

The material sequenced was CD4+ T cells sorted from blood. The clonotype was recovered from a woman younger than 35 in good health. The chain uses TRBV6-1 and TRBJ2-3; possibly TRBD1 for D (6 bases). CDR3 in amino acids: CASSEPGGTDTQYF. The CDR3 DNA reads TGTGCCAGCAGTGAACCAGGGGGCACAGATACGCAGTATTTT.